The rows below give T cell receptor beta chains drawn from one sample of a study of OX40 agonist ivuxolimab in advanced cancers. Clones were read by immunoSEQ multiplex PCR, and TCRdb kept only the in-frame ones, dropping some. The sample has some 80,000 clones; nearly 95% are singletons. The sample was CD4+ or CD8+ T cells sorted from blood, taken in a trial of the OX40 agonist ivuxolimab. These receptors all stem from an adult with an advanced solid tumor such as melanoma, head and neck, liver or kidney cancer. Each CDR3 is given with its conserved first and last residue. The D gene is left open where the match is weak. Part of the rows lack a size; the others show once, few, many or a class for expanded clones.

>NA|TRBV9|NA|TRBJ2-1
CASSLGGWVTIGEQFF
TGTGCCAGCAGTCTGGGCGGGTGGGTCACAATTGGTGAGCAGTTCTTC
>NA|TRBV5-1|TRBD2|TRBJ2-3
CASSGGLAGVTDTQYF
TGCGCCAGCAGCGGAGGACTAGCGGGGGTAACAGATACGCAGTATTTT
>NA|TRBV5-1|TRBD2|TRBJ2-7
CASSPLAAIYEQYF
TGCGCCAGCAGCCCACTAGCGGCAATATACGAGCAGTACTTC
>few|TRBV9|NA|TRBJ1-1
CASSSRLNTEAFF
TGTGCCAGCAGCTCCCGGTTGAACACTGAAGCTTTCTTT
>NA|TRBV6-1|NA|TRBJ1-4
CASRADEKLFF
TGTGCCAGCAGAGCCGATGAAAAACTGTTTTTT
>once|TRBV13|NA|TRBJ2-5
CASSSRGETQYF
TGTGCCAGCAGCTCCCGAGGAGAGACCCAGTACTTC
>NA|TRBV6-4|TRBD1|TRBJ2-7
CASSGIKRTGSYEQYF
TGTGCCAGCAGTGGGATTAAGAGGACAGGGTCCTACGAGCAGTACTTC
>NA|TRBV19|NA|TRBJ2-3
CASSIAGASSTDTQYF
TGTGCCAGTAGTATTGCCGGAGCATCTAGCACAGATACGCAGTATTTT
>NA|TRBV5-4|NA|TRBJ1-1
CASSLTGVTEAFF
TGTGCCAGCAGCTTGACGGGAGTCACTGAAGCTTTCTTT
>NA|TRBV6-6|NA|TRBJ1-1
CASEEGVEAFF
TGTGCCAGCGAGGAGGGGGTTGAAGCTTTCTTT
>NA|TRBV18|NA|TRBJ2-5
CASSLSGGGGETQYF
TGTGCCAGCTCCCTAAGTGGGGGCGGCGGCGAGACCCAGTACTTC
>NA|TRBV28|TRBD2|TRBJ2-1
CASSLKREGGNEQFF
TGTGCCAGCAGTCTAAAGCGGGAGGGAGGGAATGAGCAGTTCTTC
>NA|TRBV7-9|TRBD1|TRBJ1-2
CASSLGTGGLDYGYTF
TGTGCCAGCAGCTTGGGGACAGGGGGCCTGGACTATGGCTACACCTTC
>NA|TRBV25-1|NA|TRBJ2-3
CASSGPGIDTQYF
TGTGCCAGCAGTGGGCCCGGGATCGATACGCAGTATTTT
>NA|TRBV9|TRBD2|TRBJ2-1
CASSGKREGRVEQFF
TGTGCCAGCAGCGGCAAGCGGGAGGGCCGGGTTGAGCAGTTCTTC
>NA|TRBV9|TRBD2|TRBJ2-1
CASSLSLAGDNEQFF
TGTGCCAGCAGCTTGTCACTAGCGGGAGATAATGAGCAGTTCTTC
>hyperexpanded|TRBV9|NA|TRBJ1-1
CASSVESEGTNTEAFF
TGTGCCAGCAGCGTAGAGTCGGAGGGGACGAACACTGAAGCTTTCTTT
>NA|TRBV4-2|NA|TRBJ2-1
CASSPGGLYNEQFF
TGTGCCAGCAGCCCGGGGGGCTTATACAATGAGCAGTTCTTC
>NA|TRBV5-1|NA|TRBJ2-2
CASSPWTRNTGELFF
TGCGCCAGCAGCCCCTGGACCAGGAACACCGGGGAGCTGTTTTTT
>NA|TRBV7-8|TRBD2|TRBJ2-3
CASSPKVAGGYF
TGTGCCAGCAGCCCTAAAGTAGCGGGAGGGTATTTT
>NA|TRBV6-6|TRBD1|TRBJ2-3
CASSFRDRGTDTQYF
TGTGCCAGCAGTTTCCGGGACAGAGGTACAGATACGCAGTATTTT
>NA|TRBV19|NA|TRBJ1-1
CASSLGATNTEAFF
TGTGCCAGTAGCTTGGGTGCAACGAACACTGAAGCTTTCTTT
>NA|TRBV7-9|TRBD1|TRBJ1-6
CASSHGTGNSPLHF
TGTGCCAGCAGCCACGGGACAGGGAATTCACCCCTCCACTTT
>NA|TRBV6-5|TRBD2|TRBJ2-7
CASSAALAGAKEQYF
TGTGCCAGCAGCGCGGCACTAGCGGGAGCTAAGGAGCAGTACTTC
>NA|TRBV7-6|TRBD2|TRBJ2-3
CASSLGLAGVDGTQYF
TGTGCCAGCAGCTTAGGGCTAGCGGGGGTCGATGGTACGCAGTATTTT
>NA|TRBV27|TRBD1|TRBJ1-4
CASSSLQGGNNEKLFF
TGTGCCAGCAGTTCTCTTCAGGGGGGGAATAATGAAAAACTGTTTTTT
>NA|TRBV7-2|NA|TRBJ2-7
CASSPFRASSYEQYF
TGTGCCAGCAGCCCTTTTCGGGCCTCCTCCTACGAGCAGTACTTC
>NA|TRBV5-1|NA|TRBJ2-7
CASSLYGRGDDEQYF
TGCGCCAGCAGCTTGTATGGGAGGGGGGATGACGAGCAGTACTTC
>NA|TRBV7-6|TRBD2|TRBJ2-7
CASSLGSGGWEQYF
TGTGCCAGCAGCTTAGGCTCCGGGGGGTGGGAGCAGTACTTC
>NA|TRBV15|NA|TRBJ1-5
CATSRDSGSSNQPQHF
TGTGCCACCAGCAGAGATTCGGGGTCGAGTAATCAGCCCCAGCATTTT
>NA|TRBV19|NA|TRBJ2-2
CASSIRLTNTGELFF
TGTGCCAGTAGTATCAGGCTTACGAACACCGGGGAGCTGTTTTTT
>NA|TRBV28|NA|TRBJ1-2
CAIISPGADGYTF
TGTGCCATCATCTCGCCCGGGGCAGATGGCTACACCTTC
>NA|TRBV9|TRBD1|TRBJ2-3
CASSVGWTGEDTQYF
TGTGCCAGCAGCGTAGGATGGACAGGGGAAGATACGCAGTATTTT
>NA|TRBV4-3|TRBD2|TRBJ2-3
CASSQGGGSGTDTQYF
TGCGCCAGCAGCCAAGGGGGCGGGAGTGGCACAGATACGCAGTATTTT
>once|TRBV27|TRBD2|TRBJ2-7
CASSLGPSGSYEQYF
TGTGCCAGCAGTTTAGGGCCTAGCGGGAGTTATGAGCAGTACTTC
>NA|TRBV7-3|TRBD2|TRBJ2-7
CASSPSGGSYEQYF
TGTGCCAGCAGCCCTAGCGGGGGCTCCTACGAGCAGTACTTC
>NA|TRBV19|TRBD1|TRBJ1-1
CASSIGQGTEAFF
TGTGCCAGTAGTATAGGACAGGGGACTGAAGCTTTCTTT